The 14 T cell receptor beta chains reported below all come from one sample, sequenced in a study of T cell repertoires in cytomegalovirus infection. TCRdb passed the reads through MiXCR, listing each CDR3 protein once. The table has a few hundred thousand distinct CDR3 sequences, approximately 15% seen once; the top ten hold less than 50%. The sample taken for sequencing was CD8+ T cells from PBMCs. These receptors all come from a human donor in good health (CMV status not recorded). Some clones in this sample may be carry-over from other donors' samples.

J is TRBJ1-1 and V is TRBV27; D might be TRBD1 (6 bases). Germline loops: CDR1 MNHEY, CDR2 SMNVEV (reference sequence). V was clipped by 3 bases and J by 0 bases, with 8 bases between them. The CDR3 length is 14 residues. Here the CDR3 reads CASSFQGMNTEAFF. Here the CDR3 DNA reads TGTGCCAGCAGTTTTCAGGGGATGAACACTGAAGCTTTCTTT.

This chain's CDR3 is CASSRLTTGSQETQYF. The DNA for the CDR3 is TGTGCCAGCAGCCGCCTTACGACAGGTTCCCAAGAGACCCAGTACTTC. This chain uses TRBV3-1 with TRBJ2-5; D may be TRBD1 (6 bases). Trimming cost V 4 bases and J 1 base, with 16 bases left between them. The CDR3 has 16 amino acids. CDR1 and CDR2 from the germline V gene are LGHDT and YNNKEL (reference sequence).

This clonotype was seen a single time. The chain has TRBV20-1 and TRBJ1-2; D is unclear. V was shortened by 3 bases and J by 9 bases, with 2 bases between the two germline ends. From germline, CDR1 is DFQATT and CDR2 SNEGSKA (reference sequence). The CDR3 loop spans 8 amino acids. CDR3 protein: CSASRYTF. The CDR3 DNA reads as TGCAGTGCTAGCCGCTACACCTTC.

This clonotype turned up a few times. The chain combines TRBV19 with TRBJ2-1; no firm D call. Germline values: CDR1 LNHDA, CDR2 SQIVND (reference sequence). V was cut by 1 base and J by 12 bases, with 13 bases left in between. The CDR3 runs to 13 residues. The CDR3 nucleotides read TGTGCCAGTAGTATAGCCCCAGACTTCGGGCAGTTCTTC. This translates into CASSIAPDFGQFF.

This clonotype was counted at least ten times. This chain connects TRBV7-2 to TRBJ1-5; 9 positions match TRBD1. The CDR3 sequence is 14 residues long. CDR1 and CDR2 (germline): SGHTA, FQGNSA. V trimming: 5 bases; J trimming: 6 bases; junction bases outside the gene matches: 5. The CDR3 sequence: CASSTGGAFQPQHF. CDR3 bases: TGTGCCAGCAGCACAGGGGGCGCGTTTCAGCCCCAGCATTTT.

This clonotype was detected ten times or more. The chain recombines TRBV27 with TRBJ1-1, with D possibly TRBD1 on 5 matching bases. The germline V and J ends were trimmed by 7 bases and 0 bases, with 15 bases remaining between them. This CDR3 has 15 amino acids. CDR1 is MNHEY and CDR2 is SMNVEV in the germline V gene (reference sequence). DNA of the CDR3: TGTGCCAGCAACCCTCAGGGTAGGGTGAACACTGAAGCTTTCTTT. Protein: CASNPQGRVNTEAFF.

This clonotype was counted a few times. This sequence joins TRBV29-1 and TRBJ2-7, with 10 positions matching TRBD1. The junction had 7 bases not matched to a gene; V was cut back by 7 bases and J by 4 bases. In germline, CDR1 is SQVTM, CDR2 ANQGSEA. The CDR3 has 13 residues. For the CDR3, the DNA is TGCAGCGGCGGACAGGGGGGGACTTACGAGCAGTACTTC. It translates to CSGGQGGTYEQYF.

This clonotype was counted at least ten times. The DNA of the CDR3 is TGTGCCAGCAGCCCTCCTTCGGACACGGTACAGTTCTTC. Protein: CASSPPSDTVQFF. This chain joins TRBV7-6 and TRBJ2-1, with D possibly TRBD1 on 5 matching bases. Trimming cost V 5 bases and J 13 bases, with 18 bases left between them. The CDR3 spans 13 residues. Germline V lookup: CDR1 SGHVS, CDR2 FNYEAQ.

The chain combines TRBV13 with TRBJ2-5; D gene ambiguous. Germline loops: CDR1 PRHDT, CDR2 FYEKMQ (reference sequence). CDR3 length: 15 amino acids. V was clipped by 5 bases and J by 5 bases, with 18 bases between them. This chain's CDR3 is CASSLRLKPWETQYF. Written as DNA, the CDR3 is TGTGCCAGCAGCCTGAGACTCAAGCCGTGGGAGACCCAGTACTTC.

A single count supports this clonotype. This chain links TRBV10-3 with TRBJ2-7, with a weak D call TRBD1 (5 bases). Germline V gene lookup returns CDR1 ENHRY and CDR2 SYGVKD. V was trimmed by 3 bases and J by 0 bases, leaving 12 bases between them. This CDR3 comprises 15 residues. The CDR3 DNA sequence: TGTGCCATCAGTGACCCAGACAGTAGCTCCTACGAGCAGTACTTC. Protein sequence: CAISDPDSSSYEQYF.

The sample holds many counts of this clonotype. This sequence joins TRBV7-9 and TRBJ2-3; D might be TRBD1 (6 bases). V was trimmed by 2 bases and J by 5 bases, leaving 14 bases between them. Germline V gives CDR1 SEHNR, CDR2 FQNEAQ (reference sequence). There are 15 residues in the CDR3. This chain's CDR3 is CASSLNRAPRDTQYF. In DNA, the CDR3 is TGTGCCAGCAGCTTAAACAGGGCCCCTCGAGATACGCAGTATTTT. Full variable domain (missing parts from reference TRBV7-9 and TRBJ2-3): DTGVSQNPRHKITKRGQNVTFRCDPISEHNRLYWYRQTLGQGPEFLTYFQNEAQLEKSRLLSDRFSAERPKGSFSTLEIQRTEQGDSAMYLCASSLNRAPRDTQYFGPGTRLTVL.

This clonotype was seen only a few times. The J gene is TRBJ1-2, the V gene TRBV5-1; D might be TRBD1 (6 bases). Germline CDR1 reads SGHRS; CDR2 reads YFSETQ. Deletions cut 0 bases from V and 4 bases from J, with 16 bases between. The CDR3 consists of 16 residues. The CDR3 loop reads CASSLGPAGAIYGYTF. The DNA for the CDR3 is TGCGCCAGCAGCTTGGGGCCGGCAGGGGCTATCTATGGCTACACCTTC.

This clonotype was counted between two and nine times. The V call is TRBV19, the J call TRBJ2-5, with 7 bases that match TRBD2. Germline V gene data show CDR1 as LNHDA and CDR2 as SQIVND (reference sequence). Trimming at V came to 5 bases and at J to 1 base, leaving 4 bases not matched to a gene. CDR3 length: 14 amino acids. The DNA of the CDR3 is TGTGCCAGTAGTCTTCGGGGGGTCCAAGAGACCCAGTACTTC. Translating it yields CASSLRGVQETQYF.

This clonotype was observed many times. V is TRBV7-9 and J is TRBJ1-1, with TRBD1 as a possible D gene (5 bases). V gave up 3 bases and J gave up 6 bases, with 17 bases separating them. Looked up from germline, CDR1 is SEHNR and CDR2 is FQNEAQ (reference sequence). This CDR3 is 15 amino acids long. The CDR3 loop is CASSFPRDGLPEAFF. The CDR3 nucleotides read TGTGCCAGCAGCTTCCCCCGGGACGGACTGCCTGAAGCTTTCTTT.